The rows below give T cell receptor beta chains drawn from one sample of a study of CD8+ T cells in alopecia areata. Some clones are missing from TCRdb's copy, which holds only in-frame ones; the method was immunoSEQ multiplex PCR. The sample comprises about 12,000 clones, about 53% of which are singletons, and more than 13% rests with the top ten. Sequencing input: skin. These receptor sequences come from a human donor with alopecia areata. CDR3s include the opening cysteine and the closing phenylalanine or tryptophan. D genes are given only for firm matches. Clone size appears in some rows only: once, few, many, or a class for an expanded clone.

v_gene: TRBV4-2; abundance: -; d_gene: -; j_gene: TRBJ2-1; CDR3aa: CASSQAINEQFF; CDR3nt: TGTGCCAGCAGCCAAGCTATAAATGAGCAGTTCTTC
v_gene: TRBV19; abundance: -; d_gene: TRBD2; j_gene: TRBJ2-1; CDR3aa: CASSLTSGGHNEQFF; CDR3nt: TGTGCCAGTAGTCTGACTAGCGGGGGGCACAATGAGCAGTTCTTC
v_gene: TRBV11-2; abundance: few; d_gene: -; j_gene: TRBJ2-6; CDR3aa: CASSLRGTGANVLTF; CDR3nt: TGTGCCAGCAGCTTAAGGGGTACCGGGGCCAACGTCCTGACTTTC
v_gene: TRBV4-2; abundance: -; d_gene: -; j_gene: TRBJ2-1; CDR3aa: CASSRQMVGEYNEQFF; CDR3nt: TGTGCCAGCAGCCGTCAGATGGTGGGTGAATACAATGAGCAGTTCTTC
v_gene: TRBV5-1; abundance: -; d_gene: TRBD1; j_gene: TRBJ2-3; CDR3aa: CASSLASDRADTQYF; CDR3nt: TGCGCCAGCAGCTTGGCTTCGGACAGGGCAGATACGCAGTATTTT
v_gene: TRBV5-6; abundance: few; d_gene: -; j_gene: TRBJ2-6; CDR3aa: CASSLLLRRTSGANVLTF; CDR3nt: TGTGCCAGCAGTCTTTTACTTAGACGGACCTCTGGGGCCAACGTCCTGACTTTC
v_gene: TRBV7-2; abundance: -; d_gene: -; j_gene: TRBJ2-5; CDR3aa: CASSLRGGYQETQYF; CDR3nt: TGTGCCAGCAGCCTTAGGGGGGGGTACCAAGAGACCCAGTACTTC
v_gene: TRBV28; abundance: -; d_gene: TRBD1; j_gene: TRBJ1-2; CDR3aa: CASTALGQGVSYGYTF; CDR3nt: TGTGCCAGTACAGCCTTGGGACAGGGGGTGAGCTATGGCTACACCTTC
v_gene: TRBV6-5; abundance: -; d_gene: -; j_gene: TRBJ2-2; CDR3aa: CASSYRGYTGELFF; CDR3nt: TGTGCCAGCAGTTACCGGGGGTACACCGGGGAGCTGTTTTTT
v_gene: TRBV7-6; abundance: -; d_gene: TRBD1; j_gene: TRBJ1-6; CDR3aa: CASSAGTGVGSPLHF; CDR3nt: TGTGCCAGCAGCGCCGGGACAGGGGTCGGGTCACCCCTCCACTTT
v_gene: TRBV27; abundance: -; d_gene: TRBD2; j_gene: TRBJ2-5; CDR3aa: CASSLTSGGYQETQYF; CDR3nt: TGTGCCAGCAGTCTGACTAGCGGGGGATACCAAGAGACCCAGTACTTC
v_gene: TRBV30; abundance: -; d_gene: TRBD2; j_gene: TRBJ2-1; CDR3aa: CAWSRTSNEQFF; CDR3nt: TGTGCCTGGAGCCGGACTAGCAATGAGCAGTTCTTC
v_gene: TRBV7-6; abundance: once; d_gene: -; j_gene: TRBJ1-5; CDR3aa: CASSLVMGSQPQHF; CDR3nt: TGTGCCAGCAGCTTAGTAATGGGTTCTCAGCCCCAGCATTTT
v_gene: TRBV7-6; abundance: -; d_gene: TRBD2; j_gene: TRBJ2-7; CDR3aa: CASSLGGSIREQYF; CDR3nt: TGTGCCAGCAGCCTGGGCGGGAGCATTCGCGAGCAGTACTTC
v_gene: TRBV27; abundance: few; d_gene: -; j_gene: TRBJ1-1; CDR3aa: CASSFKVLTEAFF; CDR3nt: TGTGCCAGCAGTTTCAAGGTTTTGACTGAAGCTTTCTTT
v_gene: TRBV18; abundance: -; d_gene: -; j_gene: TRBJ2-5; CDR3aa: CASSPQMVGRRQETQYF; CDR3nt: TGTGCCAGCTCACCACAGATGGTAGGCCGGCGACAGGAGACCCAGTACTTC
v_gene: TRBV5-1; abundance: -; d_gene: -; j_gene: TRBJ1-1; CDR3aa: CASRGEEAEAFF; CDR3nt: TGCGCCAGCAGGGGTGAGGAGGCTGAAGCTTTCTTT
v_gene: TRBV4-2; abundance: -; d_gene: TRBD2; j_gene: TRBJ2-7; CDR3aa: CASSQEDSGAPYEQYF; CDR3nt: TGTGCCAGCAGCCAAGAGGATAGCGGGGCTCCCTACGAGCAGTACTTC
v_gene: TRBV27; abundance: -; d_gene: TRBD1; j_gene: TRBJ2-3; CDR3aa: CASSLGTGNLADTQYF; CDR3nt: TGTGCCAGCAGTCTCGGGACAGGGAATTTAGCAGATACGCAGTATTTT
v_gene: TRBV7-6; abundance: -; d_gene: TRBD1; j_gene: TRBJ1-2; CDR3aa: CASSSSGTGGYGYTF; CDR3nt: TGTGCCAGCAGCTCCTCCGGGACAGGGGGCTATGGCTACACCTTC
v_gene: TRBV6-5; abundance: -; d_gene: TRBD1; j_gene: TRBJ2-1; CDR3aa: CASRKTGGRFNEQFF; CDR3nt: TGTGCCAGCAGGAAGACAGGGGGACGGTTCAATGAGCAGTTCTTC
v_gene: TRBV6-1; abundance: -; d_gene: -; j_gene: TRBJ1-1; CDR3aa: CASSEERIRLIKVREKAFF; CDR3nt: TGTGCCAGCAGTGAAGAACGGATCCGGTTGATTAAGGTCAGGGAAAAAGCTTTCTTT
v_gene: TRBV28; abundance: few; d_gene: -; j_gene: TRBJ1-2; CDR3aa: CASRTLNHGYTF; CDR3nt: TGTGCCAGCAGAACACTCAACCATGGCTACACCTTC
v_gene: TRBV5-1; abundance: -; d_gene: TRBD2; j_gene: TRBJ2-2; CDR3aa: CASGRGTGELFF; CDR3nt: TGCGCCAGCGGGCGGGGGACCGGGGAGCTGTTTTTT
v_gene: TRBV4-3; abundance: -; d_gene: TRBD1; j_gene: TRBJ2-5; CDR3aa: CASSRGTEETQYF; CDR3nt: TGCGCCAGCAGCCGGGGGACAGAAGAGACCCAGTACTTC
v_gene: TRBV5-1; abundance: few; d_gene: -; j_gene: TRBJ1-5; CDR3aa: CASRLGFQNRDSNQPQHF; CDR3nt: TGCGCCAGCAGGCTGGGCTTCCAAAACAGGGATAGCAATCAGCCCCAGCATTTT
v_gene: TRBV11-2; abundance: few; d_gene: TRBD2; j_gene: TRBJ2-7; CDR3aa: CASSLGRGYYEQYF; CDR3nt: TGTGCCAGCAGCTTAGGGCGGGGGTACTACGAGCAGTACTTC
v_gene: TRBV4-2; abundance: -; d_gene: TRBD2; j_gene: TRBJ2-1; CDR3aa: CASSQDFQRGGNEQFF; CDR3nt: TGTGCCAGCAGCCAAGATTTCCAGCGGGGGGGCAATGAGCAGTTCTTC
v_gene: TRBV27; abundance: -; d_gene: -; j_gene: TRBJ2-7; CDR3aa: CASSLGPPYEQYF; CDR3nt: TGTGCCAGCAGCCTGGGACCCCCCTACGAGCAGTACTTC
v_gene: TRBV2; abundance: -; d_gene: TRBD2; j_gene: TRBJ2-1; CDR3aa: CASRLAGGPYNEQFF; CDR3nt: TGTGCCAGCAGGTTAGCGGGAGGCCCCTACAATGAGCAGTTCTTC
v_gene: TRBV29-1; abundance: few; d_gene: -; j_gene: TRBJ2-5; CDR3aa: CSVDSLQETQYF; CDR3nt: TGCAGCGTTGACAGCCTACAAGAGACCCAGTACTTC
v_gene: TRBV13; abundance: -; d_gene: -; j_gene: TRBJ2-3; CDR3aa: CASSLALTPLYRTGGDTQYF; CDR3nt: TGTGCCAGCAGCTTGGCACTCACTCCACTGTACAGGACGGGCGGAGATACGCAGTATTTT
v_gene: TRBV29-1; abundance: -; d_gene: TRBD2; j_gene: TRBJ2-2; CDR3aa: CSVAATSGGTGELFF; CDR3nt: TGCAGCGTTGCCGCGACTAGCGGGGGGACCGGGGAGCTGTTTTTT
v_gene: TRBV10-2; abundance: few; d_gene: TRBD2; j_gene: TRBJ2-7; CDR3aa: CASTPLAGGTEQYF; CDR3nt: TGCGCCAGCACCCCACTAGCGGGAGGAACCGAGCAGTACTTC
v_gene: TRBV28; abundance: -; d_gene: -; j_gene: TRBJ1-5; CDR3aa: CASSLLAKPSNQPQHF; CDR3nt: TGTGCCAGCAGTTTACTGGCAAAACCGAGCAATCAGCCCCAGCATTTT
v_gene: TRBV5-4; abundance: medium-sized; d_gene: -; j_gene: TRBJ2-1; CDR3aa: CASSSGLRTLSYNEQFF; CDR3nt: TGTGCCAGCAGCTCGGGACTTCGCACCCTCTCCTACAATGAGCAGTTCTTC
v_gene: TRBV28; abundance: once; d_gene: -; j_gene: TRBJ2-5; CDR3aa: CASSLIVAGVEETQYF; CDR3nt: TGTGCCAGCAGTTTAATAGTGGCAGGGGTGGAGGAGACCCAGTACTTC
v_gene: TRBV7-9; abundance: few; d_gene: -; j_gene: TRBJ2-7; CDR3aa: CASSSSASHYEQYF; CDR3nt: TGTGCCAGCAGCTCAAGCGCAAGCCACTACGAGCAGTACTTC
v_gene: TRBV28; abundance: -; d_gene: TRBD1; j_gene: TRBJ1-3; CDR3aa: CASSLQGAVGNTIYF; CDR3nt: TGTGCCAGCAGTTTACAGGGGGCTGTCGGAAACACCATATATTTT